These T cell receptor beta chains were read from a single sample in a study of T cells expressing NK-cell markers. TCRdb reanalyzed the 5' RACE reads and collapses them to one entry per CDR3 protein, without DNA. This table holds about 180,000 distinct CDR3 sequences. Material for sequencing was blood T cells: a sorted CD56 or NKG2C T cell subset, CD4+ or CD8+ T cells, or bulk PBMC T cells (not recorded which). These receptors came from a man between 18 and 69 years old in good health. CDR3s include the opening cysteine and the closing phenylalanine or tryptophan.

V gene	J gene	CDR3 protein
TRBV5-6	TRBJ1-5	CASSLTFLGNQPQHF
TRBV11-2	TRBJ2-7	CASSLDSGQGREQYF
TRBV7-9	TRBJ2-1	CASTAGSQTPYNEQFF
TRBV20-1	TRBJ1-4	CSARDLVGSTNEKLFF
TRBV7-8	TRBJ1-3	CASSLGVGGLDTIYF
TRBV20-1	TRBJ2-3	CSAGTGGSFADTQYF
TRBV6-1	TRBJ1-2	CASSDRGTNYGYTF
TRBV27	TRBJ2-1	CASSFPTGTSASYNEQFF
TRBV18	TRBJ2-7	CASSLQEGTPRSYEQYF
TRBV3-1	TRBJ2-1	CASSLLLKDEQFF
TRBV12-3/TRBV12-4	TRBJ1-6	CASSLGGGDSPLHF
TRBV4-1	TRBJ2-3	CASSHNDGAQYF
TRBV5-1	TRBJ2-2	CASGDRDFTGELFF
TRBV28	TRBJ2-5	CASSLIRVMETQYF
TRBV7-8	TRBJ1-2	CASSSTERDYGYTF
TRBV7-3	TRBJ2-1	CASSLGLAGVVEQFF
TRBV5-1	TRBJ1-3	CASSFKHTGGLRNTIYF
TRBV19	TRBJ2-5	CASDAGGLETQYF
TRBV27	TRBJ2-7	CASSSPASGTYEQYF
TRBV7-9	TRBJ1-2	CASSSPTKVYGYTF
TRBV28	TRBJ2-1	CASSRLAGGDEQFF
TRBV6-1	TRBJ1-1	CASTHGGYTEAFF
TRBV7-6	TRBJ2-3	CASSTGGGPSTDTQYF
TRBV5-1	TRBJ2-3	CASSLEGGGGTDTQYF
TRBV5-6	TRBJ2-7	CASSRTRPTYEQYF
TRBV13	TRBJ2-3	CASSGQLLSSTDTQYF
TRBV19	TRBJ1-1	CASSRGAEINTEAFF
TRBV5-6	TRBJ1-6	CASSSEDRGSPLHF
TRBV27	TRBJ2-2	CASKVNTGELFF
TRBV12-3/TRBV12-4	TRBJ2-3	CASSLYSRADTQYF
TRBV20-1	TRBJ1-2	CSARDSRGSANYGYTF
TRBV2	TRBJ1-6	CASSKPPDSPLHF
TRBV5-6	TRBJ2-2	CASSLVSGARELFF
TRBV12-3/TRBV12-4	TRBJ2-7	CASSLEGGLEQYF
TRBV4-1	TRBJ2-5	CASSQGSTSLGGETQYF
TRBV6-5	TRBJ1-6	CASSYSGRYNSPLHF
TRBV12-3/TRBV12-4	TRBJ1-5	CASSSDRGSGQPQHF
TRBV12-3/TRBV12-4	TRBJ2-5	CASSSMRTIETQYF
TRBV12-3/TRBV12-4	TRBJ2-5	CASSPPSGEETQYF
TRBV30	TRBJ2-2	CAWSDRGMDTGELFF
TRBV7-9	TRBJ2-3	CASQEGGGLAHTQYF
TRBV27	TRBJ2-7	CASSPTTGANPYEQYF
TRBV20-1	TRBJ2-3	CSAHVDGTWTPDTQYF
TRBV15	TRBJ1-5	CATSSITGNQPQHF
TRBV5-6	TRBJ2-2	CASSLDGRGYTGELFF
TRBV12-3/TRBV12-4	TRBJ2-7	CASRSGQPLGTSGGYEQYF
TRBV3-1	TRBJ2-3	CASSLGLATTDTQYF
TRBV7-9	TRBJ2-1	CASSPYSGGYYNEQFF
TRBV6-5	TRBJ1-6	CASNDRGDSPLHF
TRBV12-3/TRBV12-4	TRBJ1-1	CASSLWDKNTEAFF
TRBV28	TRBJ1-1	CASSFLIRNTEAFF
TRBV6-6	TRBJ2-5	CASSYFGQETQYF
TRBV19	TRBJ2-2	CASSAGPNTGELFF